The sequence of this T cell receptor beta chain was determined in a study of STAT3 mutations in large granular lymphocyte leukemia. For the study at large: Over half of T-LGLL patients had one or more immunosuppressive regimens.

Germline CDR1 is SGHRS and CDR2 is YFSETQ. The CDR3 sequence is 14 residues long. Trimming removed 4 bases at V and 4 bases at J, with 12 bases between. This table comes from immunoSEQ multiplex PCR, and its TCRdb copy is limited to in-frame clones, with some not included. The data contain 9,500 to 12,000 clones, less than 90% of them seen just once; the ten biggest clones take up 86%. Overall study results and limits: TCR clonotype switching after therapy occurred in about 30% of the 18 patients. In several patients, dominant TCR clone burden exceeded STAT3 mutant burden. At least one immunodominant TCR beta clonotype appeared in every T-cell large granular lymphocyte leukemia patient.

This clone was observed a single time. Its antigen is as yet unknown. The sample comprised peripheral blood mononuclear cells. The chain has TRBV5-1 and TRBJ2-1; a weak D match, TRBD1 (6 bases). The clonotype was recovered from a man older than 75 with T-cell large granular lymphocyte leukemia. Some clones in this sample may be carry-over from other donors' samples. CDR3 DNA: TGCGCCAGCAGCCCAGGGGAGAATTACAATGAGCAGTTCTTC. This translates into CASSPGENYNEQFF.